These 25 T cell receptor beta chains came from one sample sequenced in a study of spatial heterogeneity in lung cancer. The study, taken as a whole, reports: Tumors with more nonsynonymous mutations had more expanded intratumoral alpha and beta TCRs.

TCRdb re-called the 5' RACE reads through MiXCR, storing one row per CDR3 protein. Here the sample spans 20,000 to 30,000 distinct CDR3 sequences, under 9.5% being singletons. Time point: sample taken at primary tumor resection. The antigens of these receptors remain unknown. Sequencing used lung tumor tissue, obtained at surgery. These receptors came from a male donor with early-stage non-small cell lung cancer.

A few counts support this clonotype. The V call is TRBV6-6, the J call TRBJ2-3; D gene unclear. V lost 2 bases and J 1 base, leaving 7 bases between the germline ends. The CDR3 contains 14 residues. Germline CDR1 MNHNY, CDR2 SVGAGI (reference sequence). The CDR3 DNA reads TGTGCCAGCAGTTACCTCCCGGGCACAGATACGCAGTATTTT. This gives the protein CASSYLPGTDTQYF.

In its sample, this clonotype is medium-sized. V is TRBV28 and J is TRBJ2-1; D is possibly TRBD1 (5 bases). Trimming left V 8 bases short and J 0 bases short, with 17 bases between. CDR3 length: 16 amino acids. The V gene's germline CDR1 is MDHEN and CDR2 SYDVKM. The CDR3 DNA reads TGTGCCAGCCTACCCCCACAGGAGATCTCCTACAATGAGCAGTTCTTC. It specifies CASLPPQEISYNEQFF.

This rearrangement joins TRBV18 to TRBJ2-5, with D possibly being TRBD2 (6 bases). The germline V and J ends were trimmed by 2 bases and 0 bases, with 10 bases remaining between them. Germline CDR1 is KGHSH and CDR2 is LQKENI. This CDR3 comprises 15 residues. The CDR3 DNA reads TGTGCCAGCTCACCATGGCGGGGCGACCAAGAGACCCAGTACTTC. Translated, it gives CASSPWRGDQETQYF.

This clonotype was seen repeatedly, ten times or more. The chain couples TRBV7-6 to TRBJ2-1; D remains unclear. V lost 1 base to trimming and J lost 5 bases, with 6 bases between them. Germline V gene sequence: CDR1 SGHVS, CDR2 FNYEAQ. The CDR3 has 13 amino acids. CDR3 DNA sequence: TGTGCCAGCAGCTTAGGTATTAACAATGAGCAGTTCTTC. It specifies CASSLGINNEQFF. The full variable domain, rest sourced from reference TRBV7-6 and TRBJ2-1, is GAGVSQSPRYKVTKRGQDVALRCDPISGHVSLYWYRQALGQGPEFLTYFNYEAQQDKSGLPNDRFSAERPEGSISTLTIQRTEQRDSAMYRCASSLGINNEQFFGPGTRLTVL.

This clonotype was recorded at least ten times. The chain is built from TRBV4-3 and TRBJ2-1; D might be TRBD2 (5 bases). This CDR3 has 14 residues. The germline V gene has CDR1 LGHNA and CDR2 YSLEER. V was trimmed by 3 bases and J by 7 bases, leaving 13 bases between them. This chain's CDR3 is CASSQVERNNEQFF. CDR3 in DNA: TGCGCCAGCAGCCAGGTTGAGCGGAATAATGAGCAGTTCTTC.

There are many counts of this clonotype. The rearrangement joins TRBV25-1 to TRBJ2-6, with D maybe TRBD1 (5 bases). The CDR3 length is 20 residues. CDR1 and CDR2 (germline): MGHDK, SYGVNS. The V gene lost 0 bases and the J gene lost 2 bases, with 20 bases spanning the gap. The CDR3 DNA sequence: TGTGCCAGCAGTGAATATATGGTCGGACACCACATACCTGGGGCCAACGTCCTGACTTTC. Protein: CASSEYMVGHHIPGANVLTF.

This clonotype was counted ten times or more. The CDR3 protein is CASSSSPHRDTLSGANVLTF. DNA of the CDR3: TGTGCCAGCAGCTCCAGCCCCCACAGGGATACCCTCTCTGGGGCCAACGTCCTGACTTTC. The chain combines TRBV7-9 with TRBJ2-6; perhaps TRBD1 as D (6 bases). The CDR3 runs 20 residues. Germline assignment: CDR1 SEHNR and CDR2 FQNEAQ (reference sequence). With 4 bases removed from V and 0 bases from J, the gap between germline ends came to 22 bases.

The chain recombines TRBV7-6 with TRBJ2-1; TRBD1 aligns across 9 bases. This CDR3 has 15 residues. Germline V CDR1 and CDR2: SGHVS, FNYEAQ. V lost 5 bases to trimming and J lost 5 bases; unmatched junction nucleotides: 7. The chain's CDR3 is CASSRSGQGDNEQFF. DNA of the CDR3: TGTGCCAGCAGCCGGTCGGGACAGGGAGACAATGAGCAGTTCTTC.

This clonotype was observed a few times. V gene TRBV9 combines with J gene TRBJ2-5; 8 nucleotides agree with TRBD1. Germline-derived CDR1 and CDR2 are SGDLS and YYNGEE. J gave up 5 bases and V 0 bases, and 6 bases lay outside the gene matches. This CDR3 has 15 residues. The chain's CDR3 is CASSVGLQGAETQYF. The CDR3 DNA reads TGTGCCAGCAGCGTAGGGTTGCAGGGGGCGGAGACCCAGTACTTC. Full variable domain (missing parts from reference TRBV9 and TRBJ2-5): DSGVTQTPKHLITATGQRVTLRCSPRSGDLSVYWYQQSLDQGLQFLIQYYNGEERAKGNILERFSAQQFPDLHSELNLSSLELGDSALYFCASSVGLQGAETQYFGPGTRLLVL.

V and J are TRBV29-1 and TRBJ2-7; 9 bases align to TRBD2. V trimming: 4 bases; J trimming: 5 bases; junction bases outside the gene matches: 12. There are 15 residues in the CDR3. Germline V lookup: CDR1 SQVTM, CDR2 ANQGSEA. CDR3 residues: CSVVPRGGRVDEQYF. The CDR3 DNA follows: TGCAGCGTTGTCCCCAGGGGCGGGAGGGTAGACGAGCAGTACTTC.

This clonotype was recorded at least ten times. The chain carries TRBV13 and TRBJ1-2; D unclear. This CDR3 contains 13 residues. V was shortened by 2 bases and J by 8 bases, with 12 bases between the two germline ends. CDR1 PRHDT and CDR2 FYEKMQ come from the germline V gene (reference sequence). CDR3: CASSLSPAPGYTF. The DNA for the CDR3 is TGTGCCAGCAGCTTATCCCCGGCGCCCGGCTACACCTTC.

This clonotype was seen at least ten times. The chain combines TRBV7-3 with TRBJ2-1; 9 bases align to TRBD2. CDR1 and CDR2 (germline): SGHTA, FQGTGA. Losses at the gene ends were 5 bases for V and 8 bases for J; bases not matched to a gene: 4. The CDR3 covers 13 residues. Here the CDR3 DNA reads TGTGCCAGCAGCATTAGCGGGAGCGATGAGCAGTTCTTC. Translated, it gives CASSISGSDEQFF.

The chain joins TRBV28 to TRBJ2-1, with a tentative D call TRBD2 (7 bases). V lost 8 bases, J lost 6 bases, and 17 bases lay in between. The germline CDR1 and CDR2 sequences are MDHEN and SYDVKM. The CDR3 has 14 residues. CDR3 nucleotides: TGTGCCAGCTTGCGGGGGCCTCTCCTCAATGAGCAGTTCTTC. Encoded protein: CASLRGPLLNEQFF.

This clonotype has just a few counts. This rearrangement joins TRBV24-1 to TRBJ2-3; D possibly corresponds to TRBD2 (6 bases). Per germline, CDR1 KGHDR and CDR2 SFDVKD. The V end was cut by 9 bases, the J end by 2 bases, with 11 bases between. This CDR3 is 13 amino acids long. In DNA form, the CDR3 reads TGTGCCACCGGAGGGACCTCCACAGATACGCAGTATTTT. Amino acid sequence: CATGGTSTDTQYF.

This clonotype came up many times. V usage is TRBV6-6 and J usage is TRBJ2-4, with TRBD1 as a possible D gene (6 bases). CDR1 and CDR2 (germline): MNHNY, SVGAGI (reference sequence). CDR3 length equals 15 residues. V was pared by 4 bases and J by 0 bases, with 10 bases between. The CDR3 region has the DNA TGTGCCAGCAGTTTGGACAGTTTAGCCAAAAACATTCAGTACTTC. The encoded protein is CASSLDSLAKNIQYF.

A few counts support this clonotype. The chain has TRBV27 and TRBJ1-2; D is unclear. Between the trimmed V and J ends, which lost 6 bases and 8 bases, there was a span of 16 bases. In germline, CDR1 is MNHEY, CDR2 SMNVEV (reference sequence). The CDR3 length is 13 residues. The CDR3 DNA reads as TGTGCCAGCAGCCCCACCCTGGCAGGCGGCTACACCTTC. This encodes CASSPTLAGGYTF.

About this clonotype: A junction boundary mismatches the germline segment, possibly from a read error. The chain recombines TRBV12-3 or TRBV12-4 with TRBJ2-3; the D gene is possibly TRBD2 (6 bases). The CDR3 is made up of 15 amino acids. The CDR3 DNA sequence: TGTGCCAGCAGTTTTTTCGCGGGACGCACAGATATGCAGTATTTT. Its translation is CASSFFAGRTDMQYF.

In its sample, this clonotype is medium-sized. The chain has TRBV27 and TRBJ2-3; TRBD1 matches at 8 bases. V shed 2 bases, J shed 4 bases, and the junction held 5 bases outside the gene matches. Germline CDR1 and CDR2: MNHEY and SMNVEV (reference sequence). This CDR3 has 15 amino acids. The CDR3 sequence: CASSLLQGAADTQYF. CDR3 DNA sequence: TGTGCCAGCAGTTTACTCCAGGGGGCTGCAGATACGCAGTATTTT.

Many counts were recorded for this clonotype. The chain's CDR3 is CSAFRDRGTDTQYF. CDR3 bases: TGCAGTGCGTTCCGGGACAGGGGCACAGATACGCAGTATTTT. The chain has TRBV20-1 and TRBJ2-3; TRBD1 agrees at 9 bases. In germline, CDR1 is DFQATT, CDR2 SNEGSKA (reference sequence). Trimming cost V 6 bases and J 1 base; bases outside gene matches: 5. CDR3 length: 14 residues.

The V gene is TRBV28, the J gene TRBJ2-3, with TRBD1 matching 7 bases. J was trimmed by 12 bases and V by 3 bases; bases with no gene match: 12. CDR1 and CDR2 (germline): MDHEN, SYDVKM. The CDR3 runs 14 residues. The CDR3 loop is CASSLSVGQLFQYF. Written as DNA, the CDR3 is TGTGCCAGCAGTTTGTCTGTGGGACAGCTCTTTCAGTATTTT.

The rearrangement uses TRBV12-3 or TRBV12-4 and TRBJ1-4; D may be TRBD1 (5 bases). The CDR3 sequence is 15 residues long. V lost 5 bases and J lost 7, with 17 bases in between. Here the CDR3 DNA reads TGTGCCAGCAGTCCAATGGGCTGGGGGGGTGAAAAACTGTTTTTT. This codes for CASSPMGWGGEKLFF.

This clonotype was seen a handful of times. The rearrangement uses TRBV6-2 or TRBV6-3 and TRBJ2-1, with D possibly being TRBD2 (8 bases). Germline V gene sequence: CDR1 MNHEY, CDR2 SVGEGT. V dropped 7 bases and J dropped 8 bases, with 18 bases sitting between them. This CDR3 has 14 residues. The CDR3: CASTPGLGGDEQFF. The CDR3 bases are TGTGCCAGCACCCCGGGACTAGGGGGCGATGAGCAGTTCTTC.

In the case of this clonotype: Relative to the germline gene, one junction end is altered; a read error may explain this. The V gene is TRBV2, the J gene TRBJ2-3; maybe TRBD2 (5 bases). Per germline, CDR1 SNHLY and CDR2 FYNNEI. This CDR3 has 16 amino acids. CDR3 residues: CASSKAGMRGTDTQYF. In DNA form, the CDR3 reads TGTGCCAGCAGTAAAGCTGGTATGAGGGGCACAGATACGCAGTATTTT.

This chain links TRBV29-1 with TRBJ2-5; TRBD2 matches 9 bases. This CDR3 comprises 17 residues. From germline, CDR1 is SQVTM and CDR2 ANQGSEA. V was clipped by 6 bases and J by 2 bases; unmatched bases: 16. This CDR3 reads CSVRTSSGSFRQETQYF. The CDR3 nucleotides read TGCAGCGTCCGGACTAGTAGCGGGAGTTTTCGTCAAGAGACCCAGTACTTC. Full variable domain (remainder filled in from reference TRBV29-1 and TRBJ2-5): SAVISQKPSRDICQRGTSLTIQCQVDSQVTMMFWYRQQPGQSLTLIATANQGSEATYESGFVIDKFPISRPNLTFSTLTVSNMSPEDSSIYLCSVRTSSGSFRQETQYFGPGTRLLVL.

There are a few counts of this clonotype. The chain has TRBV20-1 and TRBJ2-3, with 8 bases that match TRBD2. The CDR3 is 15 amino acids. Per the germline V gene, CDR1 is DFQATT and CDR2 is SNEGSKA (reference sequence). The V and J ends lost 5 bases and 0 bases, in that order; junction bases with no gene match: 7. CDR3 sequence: CSALQRGRSTDTQYF. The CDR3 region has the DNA TGCAGTGCTCTCCAGCGGGGGAGAAGCACAGATACGCAGTATTTT.